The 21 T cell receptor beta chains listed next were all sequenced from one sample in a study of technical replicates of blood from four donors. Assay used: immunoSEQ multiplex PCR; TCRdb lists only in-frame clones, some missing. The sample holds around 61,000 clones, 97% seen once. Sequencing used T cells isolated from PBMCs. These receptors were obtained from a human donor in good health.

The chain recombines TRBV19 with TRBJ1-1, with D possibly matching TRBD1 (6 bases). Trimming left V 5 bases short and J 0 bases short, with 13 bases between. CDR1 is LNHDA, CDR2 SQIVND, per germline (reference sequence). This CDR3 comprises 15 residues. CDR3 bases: TGTGCCAGTAGTGTACCGGCAGGGGTGAACACTGAAGCTTTCTTT. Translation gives CASSVPAGVNTEAFF.

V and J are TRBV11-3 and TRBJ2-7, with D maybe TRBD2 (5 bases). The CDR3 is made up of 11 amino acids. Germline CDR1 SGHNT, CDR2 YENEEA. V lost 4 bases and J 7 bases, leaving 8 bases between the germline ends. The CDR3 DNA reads TGTGCCAGCAGCTATGGAGGTGAGCAGTACTTC. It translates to CASSYGGEQYF.

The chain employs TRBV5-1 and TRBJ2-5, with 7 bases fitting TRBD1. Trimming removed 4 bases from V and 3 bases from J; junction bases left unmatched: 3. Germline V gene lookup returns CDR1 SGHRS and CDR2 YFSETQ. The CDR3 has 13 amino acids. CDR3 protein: CASSGGQKETQYF. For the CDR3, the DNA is TGCGCCAGCAGCGGGGGACAGAAAGAGACCCAGTACTTC. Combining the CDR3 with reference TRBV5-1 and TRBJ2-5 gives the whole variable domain KAGVTQTPRYLIKTRGQQVTLSCSPISGHRSVSWYQQTPGQGLQFLFEYFSETQRNKGNFPGRFSGRQFSNSRSEMNVSTLELGDSALYLCASSGGQKETQYFGPGTRLLVL.

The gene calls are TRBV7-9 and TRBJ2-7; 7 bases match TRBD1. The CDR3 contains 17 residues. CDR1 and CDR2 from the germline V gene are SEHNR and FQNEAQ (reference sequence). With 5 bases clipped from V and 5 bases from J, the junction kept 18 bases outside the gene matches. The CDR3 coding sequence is TGTGCCAGCAGCCACATAGAGGGCGACAGGGATCGGGACGAGCAGTACTTC. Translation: CASSHIEGDRDRDEQYF.

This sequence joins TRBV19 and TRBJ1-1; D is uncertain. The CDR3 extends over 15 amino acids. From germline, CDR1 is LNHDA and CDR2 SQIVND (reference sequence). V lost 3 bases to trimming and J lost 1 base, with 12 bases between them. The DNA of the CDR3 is TGTGCCAGTAGTATCCCGGGTGGGTGGAACACTGAAGCTTTCTTT. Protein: CASSIPGGWNTEAFF.

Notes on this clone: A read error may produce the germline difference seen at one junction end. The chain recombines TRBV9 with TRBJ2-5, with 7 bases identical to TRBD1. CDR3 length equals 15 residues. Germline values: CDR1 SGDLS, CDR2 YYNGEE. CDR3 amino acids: CASSASSSGTANPDF. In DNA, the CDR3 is TGTGCCAGCAGCGCGAGCTCTTCCGGGACAGCAAATCCCGACTTC.

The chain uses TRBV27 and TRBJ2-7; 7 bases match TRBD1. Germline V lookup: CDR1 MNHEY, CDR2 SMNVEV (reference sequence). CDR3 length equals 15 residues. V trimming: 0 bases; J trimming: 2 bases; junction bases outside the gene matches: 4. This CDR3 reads CASSLSSGQPYEQYF. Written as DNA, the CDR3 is TGTGCCAGCAGTTTATCGTCGGGACAGCCCTACGAGCAGTACTTC.

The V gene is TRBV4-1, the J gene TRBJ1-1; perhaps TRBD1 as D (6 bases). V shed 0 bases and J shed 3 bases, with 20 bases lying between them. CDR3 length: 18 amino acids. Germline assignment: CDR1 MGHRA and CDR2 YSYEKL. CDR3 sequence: CASSQDVTRGWKDTEAFF. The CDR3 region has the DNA TGCGCCAGCAGCCAAGATGTTACAAGGGGGTGGAAGGACACTGAAGCTTTCTTT.

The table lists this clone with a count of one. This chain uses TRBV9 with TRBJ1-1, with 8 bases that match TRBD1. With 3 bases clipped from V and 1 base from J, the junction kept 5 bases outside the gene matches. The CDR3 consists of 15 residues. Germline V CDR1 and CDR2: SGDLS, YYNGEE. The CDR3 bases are TGTGCCAGCAGCGCCCCGACAGGGGAGAACACTGAAGCTTTCTTT. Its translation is CASSAPTGENTEAFF.

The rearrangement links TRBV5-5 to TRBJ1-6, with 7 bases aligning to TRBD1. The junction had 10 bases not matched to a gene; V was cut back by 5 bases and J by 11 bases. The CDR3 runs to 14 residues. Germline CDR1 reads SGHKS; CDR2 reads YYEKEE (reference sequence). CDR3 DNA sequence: TGTGCCAGCAGTGAGGACAGGAGGATTCCACCCCTCCACTTT. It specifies CASSEDRRIPPLHF.

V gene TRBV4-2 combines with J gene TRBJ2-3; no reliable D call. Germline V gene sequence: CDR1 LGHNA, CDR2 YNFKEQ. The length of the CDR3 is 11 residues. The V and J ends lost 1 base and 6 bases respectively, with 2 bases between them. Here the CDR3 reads CASSQADTQYF. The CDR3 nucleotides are TGTGCCAGCAGCCAAGCGGATACGCAGTATTTT.

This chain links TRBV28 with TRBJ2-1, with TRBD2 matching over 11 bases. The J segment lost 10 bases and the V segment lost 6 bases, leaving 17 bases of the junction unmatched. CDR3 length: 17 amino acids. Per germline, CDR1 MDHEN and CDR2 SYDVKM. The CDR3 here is CASRSKTSGSIRAEQFF. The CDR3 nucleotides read TGTGCCAGCAGATCAAAAACTAGCGGGAGCATCAGGGCGGAGCAGTTCTTC.

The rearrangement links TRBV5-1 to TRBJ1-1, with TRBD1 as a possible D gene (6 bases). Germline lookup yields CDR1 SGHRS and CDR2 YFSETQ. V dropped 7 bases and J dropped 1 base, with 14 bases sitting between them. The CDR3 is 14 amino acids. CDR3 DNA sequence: TGCGCCAGCTCAAGGACAGTCAAGAACACTGAAGCTTTCTTT. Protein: CASSRTVKNTEAFF.

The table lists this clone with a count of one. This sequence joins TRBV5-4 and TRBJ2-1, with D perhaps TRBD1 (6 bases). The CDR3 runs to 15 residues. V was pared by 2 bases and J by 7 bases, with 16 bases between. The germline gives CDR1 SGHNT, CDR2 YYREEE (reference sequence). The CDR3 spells CASSFGSGGFNEQFF. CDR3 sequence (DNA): TGTGCCAGCAGCTTTGGTTCTGGGGGCTTTAATGAGCAGTTCTTC.

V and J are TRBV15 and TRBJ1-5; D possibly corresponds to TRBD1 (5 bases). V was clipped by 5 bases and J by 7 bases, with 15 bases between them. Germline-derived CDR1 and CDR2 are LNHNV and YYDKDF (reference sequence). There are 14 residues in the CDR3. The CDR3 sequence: CATSWGGSRQPQHF. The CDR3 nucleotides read TGTGCCACCAGCTGGGGGGGTTCAAGACAGCCCCAGCATTTT.

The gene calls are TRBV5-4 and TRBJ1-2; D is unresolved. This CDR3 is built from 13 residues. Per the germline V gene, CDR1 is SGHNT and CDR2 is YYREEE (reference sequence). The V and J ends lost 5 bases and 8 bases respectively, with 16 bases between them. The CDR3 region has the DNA TGTGCCAGCAGGCTTTACGAGGTGGAAGGCTACACCTTC. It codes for CASRLYEVEGYTF.

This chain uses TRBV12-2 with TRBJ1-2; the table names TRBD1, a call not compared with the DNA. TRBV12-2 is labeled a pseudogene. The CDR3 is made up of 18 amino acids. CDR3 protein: CASRSRLPGTGTSNGYTF. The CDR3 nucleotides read TGTGCAAGTCGCTCGAGGCTACCCGGGACAGGGACTTCAAATGGCTACACCTTC.

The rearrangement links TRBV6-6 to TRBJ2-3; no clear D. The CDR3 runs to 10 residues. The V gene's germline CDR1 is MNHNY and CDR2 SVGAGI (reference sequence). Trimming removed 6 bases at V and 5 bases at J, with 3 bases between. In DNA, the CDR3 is TGTGCCAGCAGCGGAGATACGCAGTATTTT. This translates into CASSGDTQYF.

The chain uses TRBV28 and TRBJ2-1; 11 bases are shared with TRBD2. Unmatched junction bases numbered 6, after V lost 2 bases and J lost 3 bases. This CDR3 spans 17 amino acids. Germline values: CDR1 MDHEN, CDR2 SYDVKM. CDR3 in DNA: TGTGCCAGCAGTTTAGGTCTAGCGGGAGGAGGCTACAATGAGCAGTTCTTC. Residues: CASSLGLAGGGYNEQFF.

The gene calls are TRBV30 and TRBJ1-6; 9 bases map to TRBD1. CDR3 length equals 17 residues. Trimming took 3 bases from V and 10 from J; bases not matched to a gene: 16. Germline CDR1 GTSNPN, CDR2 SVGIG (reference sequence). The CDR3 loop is CAWRTFLTGGSRSPLHF. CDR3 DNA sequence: TGTGCCTGGAGAACCTTCCTCACAGGGGGCTCTCGGTCACCCCTCCACTTT.

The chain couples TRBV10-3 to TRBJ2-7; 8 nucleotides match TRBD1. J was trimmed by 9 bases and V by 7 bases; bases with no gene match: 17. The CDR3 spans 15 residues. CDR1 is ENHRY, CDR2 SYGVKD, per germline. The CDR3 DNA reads TGTGCCATCACCGAAAGCTTGGGACAGGCGGCGGGGCAGTACTTC. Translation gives CAITESLGQAAGQYF.